Shown below are 27 T cell receptor beta chains from a single sample sequenced in a study of PD-L1 blockade in urothelial cancer. The data were produced by immunoSEQ multiplex PCR, yet TCRdb's version contains in-frame clones alone and is incomplete. Altogether tens of thousands of clones are present, 79% being singletons, with the ten largest covering roughly a tenth. Regarding time point: pretreatment peripheral blood. Source: PBMCs, taken around atezolizumab (anti-PD-L1) treatment. The receptors derive from an older man with urothelial cancer.

This chain connects TRBV18 to TRBJ2-2, with 12 bases that match TRBD2. The length of the CDR3 is 18 residues. After removal of 1 base from V and 7 bases from J, the junction contained 10 bases not matched to a gene. The germline CDR1 and CDR2 sequences are KGHSH and LQKENI. The CDR3 here is CASSPLGTSGSVIGELFF. DNA for the CDR3: TGTGCCAGCTCACCACTTGGGACTAGCGGGTCCGTAATCGGGGAGCTGTTTTTT. Together with reference TRBV18 and TRBJ2-2, the CDR3 gives the full variable domain: NAGVMQNPRHLVRRRGQEARLRCSPMKGHSHVYWYRQLPEEGLKFMVYLQKENIIDESGMPKERFSAEFPKEGPSILRIQQVVRGDSAAYFCASSPLGTSGSVIGELFFGEGSRLTVL.

The chain has TRBV28 and TRBJ1-1, with TRBD1 as a possible D gene (6 bases). Germline assignment: CDR1 MDHEN and CDR2 SYDVKM. The CDR3 has 16 amino acids. Trimming removed 7 bases at V and 5 bases at J, with 23 bases between. CDR3 sequence: CASTYTRAGATTEAFF. In DNA, the CDR3 is TGTGCCAGCACCTATACCCGGGCAGGGGCAACAACTGAAGCTTTCTTT.

The V gene is TRBV5-4, the J gene TRBJ2-3; 7 bases match TRBD2. V shed 2 bases, J shed 6 bases, and the junction held 9 bases outside the gene matches. The germline gives CDR1 SGHNT, CDR2 YYREEE (reference sequence). This CDR3 comprises 15 residues. The CDR3 protein is CASSLGSGFHDTQYF. The DNA for the CDR3 is TGTGCCAGCAGCTTAGGTAGCGGGTTTCACGATACGCAGTATTTT.

The CDR3 region is CSATENYGYTF. CDR3 DNA sequence: TGCAGTGCCACAGAGAACTATGGCTACACCTTC. The chain recombines TRBV20-1 with TRBJ1-2, with unresolved D. The V end was cut by 6 bases, the J end by 2 bases, with 7 bases between. The CDR3 length is 11 residues. Germline V CDR1 and CDR2: DFQATT, SNEGSKA (reference sequence).

The chain has TRBV15 and TRBJ1-5; D uncertain. Trimming left V 1 base short and J 6 bases short, with 13 bases between. CDR3 length equals 15 residues. Looked up from germline, CDR1 is LNHNV and CDR2 is YYDKDF (reference sequence). CDR3 in amino acids: CATSRGPSGSQPQHF. CDR3 bases: TGTGCCACCAGCAGAGGACCGTCGGGGTCTCAGCCCCAGCATTTT.

The V and J genes are TRBV28 and TRBJ1-2; a weak D match, TRBD1 (5 bases). CDR1 and CDR2 from the germline V gene are MDHEN and SYDVKM. This CDR3 comprises 14 residues. The V gene lost 5 bases and the J gene lost 0 bases, with 10 bases spanning the gap. The CDR3 nucleotides are TGTGCCAGCAGTCATCGACAGCCTAACTATGGCTACACCTTC. It translates to CASSHRQPNYGYTF.

V is TRBV18 and J is TRBJ2-7, with TRBD2 as a possible D gene (5 bases). The CDR3 totals 14 residues. Germline V lookup: CDR1 KGHSH, CDR2 LQKENI. The V end lost 3 bases, the J end lost 5 bases, and 14 bases lay between the germline ends. CDR3 loop: CASSPFTSTHEQYF. CDR3 DNA: TGTGCCAGCTCACCCTTTACTAGTACCCACGAGCAGTACTTC.

The CDR3 nucleotides read TGTGCCAGTAGATCGGCAGGGGCAGATACTGGAAACACCATATATTTT. Its translation: CASRSAGADTGNTIYF. The chain joins TRBV19 to TRBJ1-3, with D possibly being TRBD1 (6 bases). Germline assignment: CDR1 LNHDA and CDR2 SQIVND (reference sequence). V lost 6 bases and J lost 2, with 17 bases in between. The length of the CDR3 is 16 residues.

This clone showed up just once. V usage is TRBV13 and J usage is TRBJ2-2, with D perhaps matching TRBD2 (6 bases). Germline V gene data show CDR1 as PRHDT and CDR2 as FYEKMQ (reference sequence). CDR3 length: 16 residues. V lost 2 bases to trimming and J lost 5 bases, with 15 bases between them. The CDR3 DNA is TGTGCCAGCAGCTTATCTGGAGGGAGTTGGACCGGGGAGCTGTTTTTT. This sequence encodes CASSLSGGSWTGELFF.

The V call is TRBV7-9, the J call TRBJ2-1; perhaps TRBD2 as D (5 bases). Trimming pared 2 bases from V and 0 bases from J, leaving 11 bases between. Germline CDR1 SEHNR, CDR2 FQNEAQ (reference sequence). The CDR3 runs to 16 residues. The CDR3 sequence: CASSLSGTSSYNEQFF. DNA of the CDR3: TGTGCCAGCAGCTTATCGGGAACAAGCTCCTACAATGAGCAGTTCTTC.

The rearrangement links TRBV11-2 to TRBJ2-5; D possibly corresponds to TRBD2 (6 bases). This CDR3 has 13 amino acids. V lost 3 bases and J lost 4, with 9 bases in between. Germline V lookup: CDR1 SGHAT, CDR2 FQNNGV. DNA for the CDR3: TGTGCCAGCAGCTTTGCAGCGGGAGAGACCCAGTACTTC. It specifies CASSFAAGETQYF.

The chain joins TRBV5-1 to TRBJ2-2; D may be TRBD1 (5 bases). CDR1 and CDR2 (germline): SGHRS, YFSETQ. Trimming removed 0 bases from V and 7 bases from J, with 10 bases in between. The length of the CDR3 is 14 residues. The CDR3 spells CASSLAQGGGELFF. The CDR3 region has the DNA TGCGCCAGCAGCTTGGCCCAGGGCGGCGGGGAGCTGTTTTTT. Based on the CDR3 plus reference TRBV5-1 and TRBJ2-2, the full variable domain is KAGVTQTPRYLIKTRGQQVTLSCSPISGHRSVSWYQQTPGQGLQFLFEYFSETQRNKGNFPGRFSGRQFSNSRSEMNVSTLELGDSALYLCASSLAQGGGELFFGEGSRLTVL.

This clone was observed once. The gene calls are TRBV7-8 and TRBJ1-1; D is perhaps TRBD1 (6 bases). From germline, CDR1 is SGHVS and CDR2 FQNEAQ. The CDR3 runs 16 residues. Trimming removed 5 bases at V and 0 bases at J, with 16 bases between. CDR3 amino acids: CASSQGSQGMNTEAFF. The CDR3 DNA is TGTGCCAGCAGCCAGGGGTCACAGGGAATGAACACTGAAGCTTTCTTT.

V gene TRBV28 combines with J gene TRBJ2-7, with TRBD2 matching 11 bases. The CDR3 extends over 14 amino acids. Germline V gives CDR1 MDHEN, CDR2 SYDVKM. Trimming cost V 5 bases and J 3 bases; bases outside gene matches: 3. CDR3 DNA: TGTGCCAGCAGTGGGGGACTAGCGGACTACGAGCAGTACTTC. Translating gives CASSGGLADYEQYF.

The CDR3 region is CASSFDRGDYGYTF. The CDR3 region has the DNA TGTGCCAGCAGCTTCGACAGGGGTGACTATGGCTACACCTTC. The rearrangement joins TRBV7-9 to TRBJ1-2; TRBD1 agrees at 8 bases. Germline lookup yields CDR1 SEHNR and CDR2 FQNEAQ (reference sequence). This CDR3 comprises 14 residues. V lost 3 bases and J lost 3; bases outside the gene matches: 3.

The gene calls are TRBV4-1 and TRBJ1-5; 9 nucleotides agree with TRBD1. V gave up 3 bases and J gave up 5 bases; unmatched junction bases: 8. The CDR3 loop spans 16 amino acids. Germline V gene lookup returns CDR1 MGHRA and CDR2 YSYEKL. CDR3 in DNA: TGCGCCAGCAGCCAGGGGGACAGGGAGGTACATCAGCCCCAGCATTTT. Translated: CASSQGDREVHQPQHF.

The genes are TRBV28 and TRBJ2-3, with TRBD1 identical over 9 bases. V shed 4 bases, J shed 6 bases, and the junction held 8 bases outside the gene matches. The CDR3 covers 15 residues. Germline V gene sequence: CDR1 MDHEN, CDR2 SYDVKM. Here the CDR3 reads CASSSAGTGSDTQYF. DNA for the CDR3: TGTGCCAGCAGTTCCGCCGGGACAGGGTCCGATACGCAGTATTTT.

The rearrangement uses TRBV12-2 and TRBJ2-1; TRBD2 is taken as the D call from the table, unchecked against the DNA. TRBV12-2 is termed a pseudogene. The CDR3 is 16 amino acids. The CDR3 coding sequence is TGTGCAAGTCGCTTAGCGCTTGTAGTGTCCTACAATGAGCAGTTCTTC. The encoded protein is CASRLALVVSYNEQFF.

J is TRBJ1-5 and V is TRBV10-3, with TRBD1 as a possible D gene (6 bases). The germline V and J ends were trimmed by 8 bases and 6 bases, with 14 bases remaining between them. This CDR3 has 13 amino acids. Germline CDR1 and CDR2: ENHRY and SYGVKD. CDR3 nucleotides: TGTGCCATCTCACAGGGTGTCTCTCAGCCCCAGCATTTT. Translated, it gives CAISQGVSQPQHF.

The rearrangement joins TRBV14 to TRBJ2-7, with 8 bases that match TRBD2. The V and J ends lost 3 bases and 2 bases, in that order; junction bases with no gene match: 9. CDR1 and CDR2 (germline): SGHDN, FVKESK. This CDR3 region has 16 residues. CDR3 bases: TGTGCCAGCAGCCAGCGACAGGCCGGGAGGGCCTACGAGCAGTACTTC. Translated, it gives CASSQRQAGRAYEQYF.

The rearrangement links TRBV5-1 to TRBJ2-7, with 7 bases fitting TRBD1. The germline CDR1 and CDR2 sequences are SGHRS and YFSETQ. V shed 0 bases and J 3 bases; nucleotides not matched to a gene: 6. This CDR3 spans 15 amino acids. The CDR3, as DNA: TGCGCCAGCAGCTTGGTTAGGACAGGTCGCTACGAGCAGTACTTC. This sequence encodes CASSLVRTGRYEQYF.

The J gene is TRBJ1-1, the V gene TRBV28; TRBD1 is a possible D gene (6 bases). The CDR3 spans 16 residues. Per the germline V gene, CDR1 is MDHEN and CDR2 is SYDVKM. Trimming stripped 6 bases from V and 6 bases from J, with 23 bases between. The CDR3 coding sequence is TGTGCCAGCAGCATTATTACAGGGCCCGGGTGGTCTGAAGCTTTCTTT. Protein: CASSIITGPGWSEAFF. The variable domain in full, with the rest retrieved from reference TRBV28 and TRBJ1-1, is DVKVTQSSRYLVKRTGEKVFLECVQDMDHENMFWYRQDPGLGLRLIYFSYDVKMKEKGDIPEGYSVSREKKERFSLILESASTNQTSMYLCASSIITGPGWSEAFFGQGTRLTVV.

The chain recombines TRBV2 with TRBJ2-2, with a possible D match to TRBD2 (6 bases). The germline V gene has CDR1 SNHLY and CDR2 FYNNEI. Trimming removed 8 bases from V and 2 bases from J, with 12 bases in between. This CDR3 region has 14 residues. The CDR3 reads CASRGNVNTGELFF. CDR3 nucleotides: TGTGCCAGCCGGGGGAACGTAAACACCGGGGAGCTGTTTTTT.

The chain carries TRBV5-1 and TRBJ2-1; 7 nucleotides agree with TRBD1. V gave up 4 bases and J gave up 5 bases; unmatched junction bases: 6. This CDR3 has 14 residues. Germline CDR1 is SGHRS and CDR2 is YFSETQ. The CDR3 is CASSPTGFNNEQFF. DNA for the CDR3: TGCGCCAGCAGCCCGACAGGGTTCAACAATGAGCAGTTCTTC.

This clone was picked up one time. The chain has TRBV25-1 and TRBJ2-3, with D perhaps TRBD1 (7 bases). CDR1 is MGHDK and CDR2 is SYGVNS in the germline V gene. Trimming cost V 4 bases and J 6 bases, with 20 bases left between them. CDR3 length: 16 residues. CDR3 in DNA: TGTGCCAGCAGTGGACTAGGGACAGTAGTCACCGATACGCAGTATTTT. Translating gives CASSGLGTVVTDTQYF.

V and J are TRBV5-1 and TRBJ2-5; a possible D gene is TRBD2 (7 bases). V gave up 4 bases and J gave up 5 bases, with 15 bases separating them. The CDR3 is 14 amino acids. From germline, CDR1 is SGHRS and CDR2 YFSETQ. The CDR3 here is CASSVGGAEETQYF. In DNA form, the CDR3 reads TGCGCCAGCAGCGTAGGGGGGGCTGAGGAGACCCAGTACTTC.

The V and J genes are TRBV2 and TRBJ2-3; 10 nucleotides match TRBD1. CDR3 size: 15 residues. In germline, CDR1 is SNHLY, CDR2 FYNNEI. The junction had 4 bases not matched to a gene; V was cut back by 5 bases and J by 2 bases. Here the CDR3 DNA reads TGTGCCAGCAGTAGACAGGGGGCCCACACAGATACGCAGTATTTT. Amino acids: CASSRQGAHTDTQYF.